This entry lists 24 T cell receptor beta chains sequenced from one sample in a study of radiotherapy plus CTLA-4 blockade in lung cancer. The table came from immunoSEQ multiplex PCR; TCRdb's copy has only in-frame clones and leaves some out. This table has about 97,000 clones, about four fifths appearing once. Sequenced here: peripheral blood, sampled from a patient treated with radiotherapy plus ipilimumab. The receptors derive from a human donor with non-small cell lung cancer who had a partial response to radiotherapy plus ipilimumab. Some clones in this sample may be carry-over from other donors' samples.

The rearrangement joins TRBV4-1 to TRBJ1-5; D remains unclear. CDR1 MGHRA and CDR2 YSYEKL come from the germline V gene. V lost 4 bases, J lost 7 bases, and 11 bases lay in between. The CDR3 is 13 amino acids. The CDR3 sequence is CASSPRTGQPQHF. CDR3 DNA: TGCGCCAGCAGCCCACGGACTGGCCAGCCCCAGCATTTT.

This clone occurred a few times. The genes are TRBV30 and TRBJ2-2, with TRBD2 matching over 16 bases. The CDR3 runs to 16 residues. Per the germline V gene, CDR1 is GTSNPN and CDR2 is SVGIG (reference sequence). V shed 5 bases and J 6 bases; nucleotides not matched to a gene: 6. DNA of the CDR3: TGTGCCTGGGAGCCCGGGACTAGCGGGAGGGCCGGGGAGCTGTTTTTT. This sequence encodes CAWEPGTSGRAGELFF.

This rearrangement joins TRBV18 to TRBJ1-1; 7 nucleotides match TRBD1. J lost 0 bases, V lost 6 bases, and 4 bases had no gene match. CDR3 length equals 14 residues. Per germline, CDR1 KGHSH and CDR2 LQKENI. Here the CDR3 reads CASSRGGVNTEAFF. The CDR3 nucleotides are TGTGCCAGCTCCCGAGGGGGCGTGAACACTGAAGCTTTCTTT.

The chain joins TRBV15 to TRBJ1-1, with D possibly matching TRBD1 (6 bases). The germline gives CDR1 LNHNV, CDR2 YYDKDF (reference sequence). The V and J ends lost 0 bases and 0 bases respectively, with 8 bases between them. The length of the CDR3 is 15 residues. The CDR3 protein is CATSRDWTVNTEAFF. The CDR3, as DNA: TGTGCCACCAGCAGAGATTGGACAGTGAACACTGAAGCTTTCTTT.

The rearrangement uses TRBV27 and TRBJ1-1, with unresolved D. The CDR3 is 14 amino acids. Trimming stripped 2 bases from V and 5 bases from J, with 12 bases between. Germline loops: CDR1 MNHEY, CDR2 SMNVEV (reference sequence). CDR3 region: CASSLISSWTEAFF. DNA for the CDR3: TGTGCCAGCAGTTTAATTAGTTCGTGGACTGAAGCTTTCTTT.

On this clone itself: The sample carries other DNA sequences with the same CDR3. This chain links TRBV6-6 with TRBJ2-3; 7 bases align to TRBD2. This CDR3 has 14 amino acids. V lost 5 bases and J lost 1; bases outside the gene matches: 3. The germline V gene has CDR1 MNHNY and CDR2 SVGAGI (reference sequence). The CDR3, as DNA: TGTGCCAGCAGTAGGAGCGGGGGCACAGATACGCAGTATTTT. It yields the protein CASSRSGGTDTQYF.

As concerns this clone: Other DNA sequences in this specimen translate into the identical CDR3. The rearrangement uses TRBV2 and TRBJ2-5; D is unresolved. Trimming cost V 5 bases and J 4 bases, with 5 bases left between them. Germline CDR1 is SNHLY and CDR2 is FYNNEI. The CDR3 is 11 amino acids. Here the CDR3 DNA reads TGTGCCAGCAGTCTCCGAGAGACCCAGTACTTC. Translating it yields CASSLRETQYF.

The chain has TRBV4-2 and TRBJ2-2; 7 nucleotides match TRBD1. The V gene end was trimmed by 1 base and the J gene end by 2 bases; junction bases not matched to a gene: 4. The CDR3 contains 16 residues. Per the germline V gene, CDR1 is LGHNA and CDR2 is YNFKEQ. This CDR3 reads CASSQAGGQNTGELFF. The CDR3 DNA reads TGTGCCAGCAGCCAAGCAGGGGGTCAAAACACCGGGGAGCTGTTTTTT.

The chain has TRBV2 and TRBJ2-5; 7 positions match TRBD1. The CDR3 sequence is 15 residues long. Germline trimming cut 2 bases from V and 0 bases from J; bases unmatched to any gene: 3. Germline-derived CDR1 and CDR2 are SNHLY and FYNNEI. CDR3 loop: CASSERTGYQETQYF. The CDR3 DNA reads as TGTGCCAGCAGTGAAAGGACAGGCTACCAAGAGACCCAGTACTTC. The variable domain in full, completed from reference TRBV2 and TRBJ2-5, reads EPEVTQTPSHQVTQMGQEVILRCVPISNHLYFYWYRQILGQKVEFLVSFYNNEISEKSEIFDDQFSVERPDGSNFTLKIRSTKLEDSAMYFCASSERTGYQETQYFGPGTRLLVL.

The CDR3 DNA follows: TGTGCCAGCAGCTTCGAAGACTCCACTGGGGCCAACGTCCTGACTTTC. It specifies CASSFEDSTGANVLTF. V usage is TRBV5-4 and J usage is TRBJ2-6; D not resolved. Germline V gives CDR1 SGHNT, CDR2 YYREEE (reference sequence). V shed 2 bases and J shed 2 bases, with 11 bases lying between them. This CDR3 spans 16 amino acids.

This sequence joins TRBV30 and TRBJ2-3; 10 positions agree with TRBD2. CDR3 size: 15 residues. Germline CDR1 GTSNPN, CDR2 SVGIG (reference sequence). The V gene end was trimmed by 7 bases and the J gene end by 2 bases; junction bases not matched to a gene: 9. CDR3 sequence: CASSRLAGVTDTQYF. The CDR3 DNA reads TGTGCCTCCTCCCGACTAGCGGGCGTCACAGATACGCAGTATTTT.

The chain uses TRBV7-3 and TRBJ1-1, with unresolved D. Germline V lookup: CDR1 SGHTA, CDR2 FQGTGA. The length of the CDR3 is 13 residues. The V gene lost 5 bases and the J gene lost 2 bases, with 9 bases spanning the gap. The CDR3 loop reads CASSPQENTEAFF. The CDR3 DNA reads as TGTGCCAGCAGCCCTCAGGAAAACACTGAAGCTTTCTTT.

The J gene is TRBJ1-1, the V gene TRBV18, with a possible D match to TRBD1 (5 bases). Germline CDR1 reads KGHSH; CDR2 reads LQKENI. The CDR3 extends over 15 amino acids. V lost 3 bases and J lost 4, with 15 bases in between. The CDR3 loop is CASSPSGGSGTEAFF. CDR3 bases: TGTGCCAGCTCACCCTCTGGGGGGTCGGGCACTGAAGCTTTCTTT.

V gene TRBV6-5 combines with J gene TRBJ2-5; TRBD2 aligns across 8 bases. The germline V gene has CDR1 MNHEY and CDR2 SVGAGI. This CDR3 contains 13 residues. The V segment lost 8 bases and the J segment 5 bases; nucleotides outside the gene matches: 7. The DNA of the CDR3 is TGTGCCAGCCGCCGGGGGGGTCAGGAGACCCAGTACTTC. It encodes CASRRGGQETQYF.

The rearrangement links TRBV5-1 to TRBJ1-1; weak D call: TRBD1 (6 bases). CDR1 and CDR2 from the germline V gene are SGHRS and YFSETQ. This CDR3 comprises 17 residues. Deletions cut 1 base from V and 0 bases from J, with 16 bases between. This CDR3 is CASSLSTGLFVNTEAFF. The CDR3 DNA reads as TGCGCCAGCAGCTTGTCAACAGGGCTCTTCGTGAACACTGAAGCTTTCTTT.

This chain uses TRBV4-3 with TRBJ2-5; possibly TRBD1 for D (6 bases). Germline V gives CDR1 LGHNA, CDR2 YSLEER. V lost 3 bases to trimming and J lost 3 bases, with 11 bases between them. This CDR3 is built from 14 residues. DNA for the CDR3: TGCGCCAGCAGCCACGAGGCAGGGGAAGAGACCCAGTACTTC. It specifies CASSHEAGEETQYF.

The genes are TRBV29-1 and TRBJ2-1; 12 positions agree with TRBD2. The CDR3 is 17 residues long. Germline values: CDR1 SQVTM, CDR2 ANQGSEA. After removal of 6 bases from V and 7 bases from J, the junction contained 16 bases not matched to a gene. The CDR3 here is CSVEPSGGGTSRNEQFF. Here the CDR3 DNA reads TGCAGCGTCGAACCTAGCGGGGGGGGAACCTCACGTAATGAGCAGTTCTTC.

CDR3 DNA: TGTGCCAGCAGCGTAGATGGGGCGAGCTACGAGCAGTACTTC. Translating gives CASSVDGASYEQYF. V is TRBV9 and J is TRBJ2-7, with a weak D call TRBD1 (5 bases). The CDR3 totals 14 residues. V lost 0 bases and J 3 bases, leaving 10 bases between the germline ends. Germline V gene data show CDR1 as SGDLS and CDR2 as YYNGEE.

The chain combines TRBV6-5 with TRBJ1-3; D is perhaps TRBD1 (5 bases). This CDR3 spans 14 amino acids. The V gene's germline CDR1 is MNHEY and CDR2 SVGAGI. The V end was cut by 5 bases, the J end by 0 bases, with 8 bases between. CDR3 bases: TGTGCCAGCAGTCGACAGTTCTCTGGAAACACCATATATTTT. Encoded protein: CASSRQFSGNTIYF.

The V gene is TRBV5-1, the J gene TRBJ1-1, with TRBD1 matching 7 bases. Germline CDR1 is SGHRS and CDR2 is YFSETQ. J gave up 7 bases and V 4 bases, and 7 bases lay outside the gene matches. The CDR3 extends over 13 amino acids. The CDR3 loop is CASSVGTDFEAFF. In DNA form, the CDR3 reads TGCGCCAGCAGCGTCGGGACAGACTTTGAAGCTTTCTTT.

This clone was seen just once. This chain links TRBV9 with TRBJ1-2; D gene uncertain. The ends were cut back, 2 bases at V and 5 bases at J, with 10 bases in the middle. The V gene's germline CDR1 is SGDLS and CDR2 YYNGEE. This CDR3 region has 13 residues. CDR3 amino acids: CASSVRRGYGYTF. CDR3 bases: TGTGCCAGCAGCGTTAGACGGGGTTATGGCTACACCTTC.

In this sample, this clone turned up a few times. The chain couples TRBV5-4 to TRBJ2-2, with 9 bases lining up with TRBD1. This CDR3 region has 15 residues. Germline CDR1 reads SGHNT; CDR2 reads YYREEE (reference sequence). Trimming removed 4 bases from V and 3 bases from J; junction bases left unmatched: 4. CDR3 loop: CASSRQGGYTGELFF. For the CDR3, the DNA is TGTGCCAGCAGCAGACAGGGGGGCTACACCGGGGAGCTGTTTTTT.

The chain uses TRBV5-1 and TRBJ2-7; tentatively, D is TRBD2 (6 bases). The germline V gene has CDR1 SGHRS and CDR2 YFSETQ. The CDR3 loop spans 14 amino acids. V lost 4 bases and J lost 7, with 18 bases in between. The CDR3 DNA is TGCGCCAGCAGCCCGGGACTCCGAGCTTGGGAGCAGTACTTC. Protein: CASSPGLRAWEQYF.

CDR3 sequence (DNA): TGTGCCAGCGGGCTTCTCTCAACAGACAGGAATCAGCCCCAGCATTTT. Residues: CASGLLSTDRNQPQHF. V gene TRBV28 combines with J gene TRBJ1-5, with D possibly TRBD1 on 6 matching bases. CDR1 MDHEN and CDR2 SYDVKM come from the germline V gene. The CDR3 extends over 16 amino acids. Between the trimmed V and J ends, which lost 8 bases and 4 bases, there was a span of 21 bases. Drawing the rest from reference TRBV28 and TRBJ1-5, the complete variable domain is DVKVTQSSRYLVKRTGEKVFLECVQDMDHENMFWYRQDPGLGLRLIYFSYDVKMKEKGDIPEGYSVSREKKERFSLILESASTNQTSMYLCASGLLSTDRNQPQHFGDGTRLSIL.